This T cell receptor (beta chain) appears in the sequencing data of a study of T cells in localized non-small cell lung cancer. Study-level results: Tumor showed lower T cell clonality than uninvolved adjacent lung, where it was highest. Adjacent lung had a median approximately 57 of the 100 largest tumor clones.

Assay used: immunoSEQ multiplex PCR; TCRdb lists only in-frame clones, some missing. The sample records roughly 34,000 clones, 65% to 90% being singletons. Deletions cut 1 base from V and 8 bases from J, with 11 bases between. Germline CDR1 reads SQVTM; CDR2 reads ANQGSEA. The CDR3 contains 12 residues. Remarks on this clone: The antigen remains unidentified.

The rearrangement uses TRBV29-1 and TRBJ1-1, with D perhaps matching TRBD1 (6 bases). This clonotype was sampled from a male donor aged 60 or older with stage III lung adenocarcinoma. The material was peripheral blood, obtained before any cancer treatment. The CDR3 sequence is CSVEVGGREAFF. The CDR3 nucleotides are TGCAGCGTTGAAGTCGGGGGCAGAGAAGCTTTCTTT.